This T cell receptor (beta chain) was captured by sequencing in a study of blood T cell repertoires in COVID-19. Study in general: PBMCs, B-cell-depleted T cells, or T cells were the source of the cDNA or gDNA that made up the material.

Authors' analysis steps: From reference gene primer amplification, estimates of nucleated cell counts were derived. Generated by immunoSEQ multiplex PCR, the TCRdb table keeps only in-frame clones and is missing some. V, J and clone size are taken as reported in that table, and D and trimming were inferred from the DNA itself. Among over 95,000 clones, roughly four fifths were seen once, and the ten largest hold more than 9%. This CDR3 is 16 amino acids long. Germline CDR1 SGHRS, CDR2 YFSETQ. Trimming left V 0 bases short and J 5 bases short, with 12 bases between. This receptor was obtained from a human donor in a cohort sampled during active COVID-19. Material: peripheral blood. The V and J genes are TRBV5-1 and TRBJ1-6; TRBD1 is a possible D gene (6 bases). The CDR3 region is CASSLAGQLNNSPLHF. CDR3 DNA sequence: TGCGCCAGCAGCTTGGCCGGACAGCTCAATAATTCACCCCTCCACTTT.